This TCR beta chain was recovered during a study of OX40 agonist ivuxolimab in advanced cancers. Patients had blood sampled at baseline and again on cycle 4 day 1 and cycle 7 day 1. Sequencing was performed with immunoSEQ multiplex PCR; in TCRdb, only in-frame clones are kept and a portion is missing. Counted here are approximately 58,000 clones, under 95% occurring once; the ten biggest clones make up 9.5% to 15%. The CDR3 is 15 amino acids. The germline CDR1 and CDR2 sequences are SGHVS and FNYEAQ. Trimming pared 5 bases from V and 6 bases from J, leaving 20 bases between. The V gene is TRBV7-6, the J gene TRBJ2-7; the D is unclear. The source of this sequence is an adult with an advanced solid tumor such as melanoma, head and neck, liver or kidney cancer. Specimen: CD4+ or CD8+ T cells sorted from blood, collected in a trial of the OX40 agonist ivuxolimab. CDR3 protein: CASSDQGPSRGEQYF. CDR3 DNA: TGTGCCAGCAGCGACCAAGGGCCGTCCCGTGGCGAGCAGTACTTC.